A selection of T cell receptor beta chains follows, all from one sample in a study of T cell repertoires in cytomegalovirus infection. TCRdb used MiXCR to reprocess the reads, holding one entry per CDR3 protein. Among almost 90,000 distinct CDR3 sequences listed, approximately 30% were seen once. Their specific antigens are unknown. This sample comprised CD8+ T cells from cultured PBMCs, obtained from culture after CMV antigen stimulation. These receptors were obtained from a human donor in good health (CMV status not recorded). Some clones in this sample may be carry-over from other donors' samples. CDR3s leave out the opening cysteine and the closing phenylalanine or tryptophan. D genes are given only for firm matches. Clone sizes are given selectively: once, few, many, or a class where the clone is expanded.

16	TRBV7-9	NA	TRBD1	TRBJ1-5	ASSFTGQGGYGNQPQH
13	TRBV19	few	NA	TRBJ1-1	ASSIDSGLNTEAF
14	TRBV6-5	NA	TRBD1	TRBJ1-2	ASSYSRTGGDYGYT
10	TRBV29-1	many	TRBD2	TRBJ2-1	TTASGATEQF
13	TRBV4-2	few	TRBD2	TRBJ2-5	ASSQRSGSQETQY
12	TRBV18	many	NA	TRBJ2-5	ASSTVPGQETQY
16	TRBV12-3/TRBV12-4	few	TRBD1	TRBJ1-1	ASSLGIYPTGTNTEAF
13	TRBV7-6	NA	TRBD2	TRBJ2-3	ASSSLAGIADTQY
10	TRBV4-1	few	NA	TRBJ1-2	ASSQGDDGYT
14	TRBV15	NA	TRBD2	TRBJ2-1	ATSRGTGTSGNEQF
11	TRBV12-3/TRBV12-4	many	NA	TRBJ2-5	ASSADNQETQY
11	TRBV12-3/TRBV12-4	NA	NA	TRBJ2-7	ASSSGSGYEQY